This TCR beta chain was identified in a study of T cell repertoires in cytomegalovirus infection. Study details: It was the public TCR beta signatures that indicated both CMV infection and matching HLA type.

For this clonotype: As yet, its antigen is unknown. Because the CDR3 is missing its conserved closing phenylalanine or tryptophan, this is likely a read error. No DNA is shown, since the ends of the CDR3 on it are uncertain; the CDR3 is the one TCRdb lists.

One entry per CDR3 protein results from TCRdb running MiXCR on the reads. The sample gives approximately 910,000 distinct CDR3 sequences, around 30% of which show up once; over 12% is in the top ten. The CDR3 is 15 amino acids long, termini counted. The germline gives CDR1 LGHNA, CDR2 YNFKEQ. Findings and caveats of the study: What dominated the ex vivo response were HLA-C-restricted CMV-specific TCR beta clonotypes.

The rearrangement joins TRBV4-2 to TRBJ1-1. The sequencing used cultured CD8+ T cells from PBMCs, collected from culture after CMV antigen stimulation. This sequence was found in a human donor in good health (CMV status not recorded). Some clones in this sample may be carry-over from other donors' samples. The CDR3 protein is CASSQDGGTPDLSFL.